This T cell receptor (beta chain) originates from a study of shared clonotypes between healthy human individuals. Overall study: Three plates each covered CD4 naive and memory; CD8 naive two, CD8 memory one.

This clone occurred once. Additional DNA sequences in this sample encode the identical CDR3. Profiling relied on immunoSEQ multiplex PCR, and the TCRdb table lists in-frame clones only, not all of them. Among about 2.1 million clones listed, over 85% were seen once. Naive CD8 cells, CD45RO-negative and positively selected for CCR7, excluded terminally differentiated effector memory CD45RA+ cells. The clonotype comes from a man younger than 35 in good health. Some clones in this sample may be carry-over from other donors' samples. Sequences were obtained from naive CD8+ T cells from PBMCs.

The CDR3 spells CASSIGALEQFF. In DNA, the CDR3 is TGTGCCAGTAGTATAGGGGCCCTTGAGCAGTTCTTC. The rearrangement links TRBV19 to TRBJ2-1; no reliable D call. The V end lost 1 base, the J end lost 9 bases, and 7 bases lay between the germline ends. The CDR3 has 12 residues. Germline lookup yields CDR1 LNHDA and CDR2 SQIVND (reference sequence).